This TCR beta chain was found in a study of T-cell memory formation after mild COVID-19 (dated by TCRdb to the early 2020s). Broadly, across the study: TCR sequence clusters from the two donors were found to be largely donor specific. Longitudinal TCRalpha and TCRbeta repertoire sequencing tracked T-cell clones expanding and contracting after mild COVID-19 in two donors. The cohort was made up of two young adult volunteers, one female and one male, who were previously healthy. Points the paper makes about the study in general: SARS-CoV-2 specificity of the second-wave clones peaking on day 37 was not confirmed. Balanced CD4/CD8 phenotypes were observed for clones contracting from day 15 to 85, whereas a bias towards CD4+ was observed for a second wave of clones expanding from day 15 to 37. Only two mild cases were covered in the study, and larger cohorts including severe cases with pre-infection samples were considered necessary. Some responding clones were detected in pre-infection memory, suggesting pre-existing cross-reactive memory T cells joined the SARS-CoV-2 response. Contracting CD4+ clones appeared mostly in the CM and EM memory subsets, whereas CD8+ clones were enriched in EMRA.

V and J are trimmed by 0 bases and 9 bases, and the gene matches miss 7 bases of the junction. The germline V gene (reference sequence) sets CDR1 to DFQATT and CDR2 to SNEGSKA. The CDR3 measures 14 amino acids from cysteine to phenylalanine. Only the CDR3 portion is preserved as DNA: 42 bases, with reading frame beginning at the first base. The data were produced on an Illumina NovaSeq 6000. cDNA libraries for TCRalpha and TCRbeta were prepared by 5'RACE using constant-segment primers, with sample barcodes and unique molecular identifiers added. Trizol reagent was used to extract RNA from every sample. Amplification of the libraries took two PCR steps, and the second step added a second sample barcode plus Illumina TruSeq adapters. The libraries were sequenced on an Illumina NovaSeq using 2 x 150 bp paired-end reads. Per the source publication's procedure: Reads were demultiplexed and collapsed into UMI-guided consensus sequences with migec v1.2.7. Using mixcr v2.1.11, the UMI consensuses were aligned to TRA and TRB V and J templates and assembled into clonotypes. A clonotype was counted as expanded or contracted only if both edgeR and NoisET called the change significant, with noise models trained on biological replicates. For edgeR calls, the thresholds were a false discovery rate-adjusted p below 0.01 and a log2 fold-change of 1. As an exploratory analysis of dynamics, max-normalized trajectories of the 1000 most abundant clonotypes were examined by PCA with hierarchical clustering. Separately sequenced CD4+ and CD8+ repertoires were used to assign the CD4 or CD8 phenotype of responding clones. TCRdb reran the public reads through fastp at Q25 and MiXCR, keeping productive beta chains. All rows with the same CDR3 protein become a single entry with the most common DNA and genes. The V and J calls shown here were made by TCRdb, not taken from the authors' results. The sample table contains approximately 350,000 distinct CDR3 sequences; only one count was recorded for 28% of them. Clones ranked in the top ten supply 13% of the sample.

PBMCs were isolated by Ficoll-Paque density gradient centrifugation. The count of this clonotype is one. It lacks a known antigen. No base quality values were provided; no much bigger clone lies one nucleotide off. The TCR originated in an adult woman who had mild COVID-19 (a few samples of this study predate the infection). The sample titles of this study are shuffled in the database, so cell type and time point are left out; the donor was told from shared clones. Material: PBMCs or a T cell subset sorted from them (not recorded which). The chain couples TRBV20-1 to TRBJ2-1; 8 middle bases align to TRBD2. The CDR3 amino acid sequence is: CSARDGGSGGEQFF. The DNA sequence follows: TGCAGTGCTAGAGATGGGGGGAGCGGGGGTGAGCAGTTCTTC.